Detailed here is one T cell receptor beta chain. The data stem from a study of graft-versus-host responses after intestinal transplantation. General observations from the study: Circulating GvH clone levels at their peak were associated with HvG declines (early post-transplant). High graft-versus-host to host-versus-graft clonal ratios were seen in allografts of patients with graft-donor T cell macrochimerism.

Co-plated with approximately 200,000 CFSE-labeled responder cells were approximately 200,000 irradiated, violet-dye-labeled stimulator cells. Generated by immunoSEQ multiplex PCR, the TCRdb table keeps only in-frame clones and is missing some. This sample carries 13,000 to 15,000 clones, 35% to 45% of them seen once, and the ten largest clones take more than 0.85%. V was trimmed by 4 bases and J by 5 bases, leaving 10 bases between them. The CDR3 covers 12 residues. Germline V gives CDR1 GTSNPN, CDR2 SVGIG (reference sequence). This clonotype originated in a human patient who received an intestinal transplant. V and J are TRBV30 and TRBJ2-3; D is uncertain. Material: alloreactive CD4+ T cells from a mixed lymphocyte reaction culture, obtained before intestinal transplant. Indicated subset: CFSE-low proliferating T cells sorted from roughly 6-day pre-transplant mixed lymphocyte reaction (GvH or HvG direction). The CDR3 DNA sequence: TGTGCCTGGAATGCCGGTGGAGATACGCAGTATTTT. Amino acids: CAWNAGGDTQYF.